This entry describes one T cell receptor beta chain. No antigen is known for it. The data were obtained in a study of cytomegalovirus exposure and HLA in healthy donors. Study-wide context: Early release data held around 82 million unique TCRs from HLA-typed donors. Study findings and constraints: Some public TCRs appeared in many individuals, while most sequences were rare. Analyzed later, association rates of TCRs varied across HLA loci, with DRB1 most and HLA-C fewest.

The PCR employed 60 Vbeta primers together with 13 Jbeta primers. The repertoire was sequenced with immunoSEQ multiplex PCR; TCRdb's copy has only in-frame clones and lacks some. Of 100,000 to 120,000 clones in the sample, 70% to 80% were seen once. Sequencing input: PBMCs. The sequence derives from a young man in good health and CMV-seronegative.

CDR3 DNA sequence: TGTGCCAGCAGCACACGGGTGGGAGGGCCGGAGACCCAGTACTTC. It is translated as CASSTRVGGPETQYF. The chain recombines TRBV7-2 with TRBJ2-5; 7 bases line up with TRBD2. Germline V gene sequence: CDR1 SGHTA, CDR2 FQGNSA. The V gene end was trimmed by 5 bases and the J gene end by 5 bases; junction bases not matched to a gene: 11. CDR3 length: 15 amino acids.